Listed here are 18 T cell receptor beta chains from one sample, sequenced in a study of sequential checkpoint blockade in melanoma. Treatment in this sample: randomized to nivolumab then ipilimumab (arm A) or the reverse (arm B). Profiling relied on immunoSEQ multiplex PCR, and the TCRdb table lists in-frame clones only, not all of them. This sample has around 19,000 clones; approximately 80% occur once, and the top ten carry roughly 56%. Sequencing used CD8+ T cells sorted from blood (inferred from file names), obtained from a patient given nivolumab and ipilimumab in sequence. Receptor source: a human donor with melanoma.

The CDR3: CASSESRNSRENTGELFF. CDR3 nucleotides: TGTGCCAGCAGTGAATCTAGGAACAGTCGGGAGAACACCGGGGAGCTGTTTTTT. V usage is TRBV2 and J usage is TRBJ2-2; perhaps TRBD2 as D (5 bases). The length of the CDR3 is 18 residues. From germline, CDR1 is SNHLY and CDR2 FYNNEI. V was trimmed by 2 bases and J by 1 base, leaving 17 bases between them.

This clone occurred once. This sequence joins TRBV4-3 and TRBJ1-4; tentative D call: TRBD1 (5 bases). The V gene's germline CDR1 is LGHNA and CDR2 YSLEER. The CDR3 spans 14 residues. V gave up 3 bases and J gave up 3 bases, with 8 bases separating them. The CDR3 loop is CASSQGRSNEKLFF. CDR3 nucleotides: TGCGCCAGCAGCCAGGGGCGTTCTAATGAAAAACTGTTTTTT.

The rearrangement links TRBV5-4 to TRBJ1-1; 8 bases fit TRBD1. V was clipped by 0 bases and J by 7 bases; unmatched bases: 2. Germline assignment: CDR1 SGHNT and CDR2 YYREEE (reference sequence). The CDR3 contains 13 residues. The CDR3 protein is CASSLGQGSEAFF. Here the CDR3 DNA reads TGTGCCAGCAGCTTGGGACAGGGGAGTGAAGCTTTCTTT.

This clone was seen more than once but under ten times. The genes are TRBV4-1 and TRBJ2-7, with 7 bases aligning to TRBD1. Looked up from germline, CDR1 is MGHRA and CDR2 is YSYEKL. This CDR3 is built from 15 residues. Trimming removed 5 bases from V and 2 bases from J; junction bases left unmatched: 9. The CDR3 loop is CASSLTDRATYEQYF. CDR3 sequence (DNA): TGCGCCAGCAGCTTGACAGACAGGGCAACCTACGAGCAGTACTTC.

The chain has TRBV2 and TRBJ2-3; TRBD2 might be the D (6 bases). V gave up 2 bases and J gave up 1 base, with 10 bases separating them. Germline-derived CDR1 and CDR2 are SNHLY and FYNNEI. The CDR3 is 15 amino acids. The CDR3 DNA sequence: TGTGCCAGCAGTGAATGGACTACTCGCACAGATACGCAGTATTTT. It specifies CASSEWTTRTDTQYF.

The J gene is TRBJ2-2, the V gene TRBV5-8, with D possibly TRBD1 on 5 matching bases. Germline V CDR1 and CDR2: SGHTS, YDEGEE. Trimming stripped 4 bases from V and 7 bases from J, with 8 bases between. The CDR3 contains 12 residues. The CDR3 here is CASSHQGGELFF. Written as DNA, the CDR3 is TGTGCCAGCAGCCACCAGGGCGGGGAGCTGTTTTTT.

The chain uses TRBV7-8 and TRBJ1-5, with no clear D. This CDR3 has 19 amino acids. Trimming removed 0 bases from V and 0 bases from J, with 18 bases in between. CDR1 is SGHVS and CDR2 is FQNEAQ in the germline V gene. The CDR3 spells CASSLAPGRTGHSNQPQHF. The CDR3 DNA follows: TGTGCCAGCAGCTTAGCCCCCGGACGGACTGGGCATAGCAATCAGCCCCAGCATTTT. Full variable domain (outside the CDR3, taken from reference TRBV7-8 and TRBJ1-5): GAGVSQSPRYKVAKRGQDVALRCDPISGHVSLFWYQQALGQGPEFLTYFQNEAQLDKSGLPSDRFFAERPEGSVSTLKIQRTQQEDSAVYLCASSLAPGRTGHSNQPQHFGDGTRLSIL.

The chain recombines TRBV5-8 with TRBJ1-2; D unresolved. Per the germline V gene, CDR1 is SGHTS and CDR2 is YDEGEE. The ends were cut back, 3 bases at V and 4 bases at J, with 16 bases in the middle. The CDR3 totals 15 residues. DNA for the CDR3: TGTGCCAGCAGCTATCGCCAGGCGAACCTCTATGGCTACACCTTC. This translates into CASSYRQANLYGYTF. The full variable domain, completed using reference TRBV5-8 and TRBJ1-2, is EAGVTQSPTHLIKTRGQQATLRCSPISGHTSVYWYQQALGLGLQFLLWYDEGEERNRGNFPPRFSGRQFPNYSSELNVNALELEDSALYLCASSYRQANLYGYTFGSGTRLTVV.

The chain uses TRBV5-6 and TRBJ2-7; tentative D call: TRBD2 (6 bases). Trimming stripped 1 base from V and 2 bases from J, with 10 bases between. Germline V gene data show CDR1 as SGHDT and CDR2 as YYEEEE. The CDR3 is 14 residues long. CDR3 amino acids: CASSLSGETYEQYF. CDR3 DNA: TGTGCCAGCAGCTTGTCGGGGGAAACCTACGAGCAGTACTTC.

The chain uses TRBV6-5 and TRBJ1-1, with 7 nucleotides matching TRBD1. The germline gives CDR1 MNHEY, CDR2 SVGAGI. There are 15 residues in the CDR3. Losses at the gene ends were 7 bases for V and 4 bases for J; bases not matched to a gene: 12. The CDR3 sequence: CASKITATGVTEAFF. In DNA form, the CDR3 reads TGTGCCAGCAAGATCACCGCAACAGGGGTCACTGAAGCTTTCTTT.

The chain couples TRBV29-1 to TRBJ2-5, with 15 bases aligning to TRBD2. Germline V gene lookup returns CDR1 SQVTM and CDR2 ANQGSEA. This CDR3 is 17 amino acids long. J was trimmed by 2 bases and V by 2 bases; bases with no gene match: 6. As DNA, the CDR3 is TGCAGCGTTGAACAGGGCGGACTAGCGGGGGGGCAAGAGACCCAGTACTTC. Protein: CSVEQGGLAGGQETQYF.

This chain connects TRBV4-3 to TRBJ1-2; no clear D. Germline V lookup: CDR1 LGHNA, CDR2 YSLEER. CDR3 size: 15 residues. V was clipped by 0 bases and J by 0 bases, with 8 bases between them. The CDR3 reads CASSQETLTNYGYTF. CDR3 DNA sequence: TGCGCCAGCAGCCAAGAGACACTGACTAACTATGGCTACACCTTC.

DNA of the CDR3: TGTGCCAGCAGCTTCGGGACATCCGGTTACGAGCAGTACTTC. It encodes CASSFGTSGYEQYF. This chain uses TRBV5-6 with TRBJ2-7; tentative D call: TRBD1 (6 bases). The length of the CDR3 is 14 residues. V gave up 2 bases and J gave up 4 bases, with 13 bases separating them. Germline CDR1 reads SGHDT; CDR2 reads YYEEEE.

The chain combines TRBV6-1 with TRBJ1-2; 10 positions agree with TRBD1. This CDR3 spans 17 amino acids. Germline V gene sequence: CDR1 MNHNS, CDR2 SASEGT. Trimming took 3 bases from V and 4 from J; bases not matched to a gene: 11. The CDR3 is CASSDGTGEGIGYGYTF. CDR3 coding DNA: TGTGCCAGCAGTGACGGGACAGGGGAAGGAATTGGCTATGGCTACACCTTC.

The CDR3 loop reads CASSLSDRLAEQYF. DNA for the CDR3: TGTGCCAGCAGCTTATCGGACAGGCTCGCCGAGCAGTACTTC. This rearrangement joins TRBV5-4 to TRBJ2-7; 7 bases agree with TRBD1. The length of the CDR3 is 14 residues. Trimming took 2 bases from V and 6 from J; bases not matched to a gene: 8. Germline lookup yields CDR1 SGHNT and CDR2 YYREEE (reference sequence).

This chain's CDR3 is CASSVSGGLGETQYF. The CDR3 coding sequence is TGTGCCAGCAGCGTAAGCGGGGGGTTGGGAGAGACCCAGTACTTC. V is TRBV9 and J is TRBJ2-5, with 9 nucleotides matching TRBD2. Germline V gives CDR1 SGDLS, CDR2 YYNGEE. The CDR3 contains 15 residues. V lost 1 base to trimming and J lost 4 bases; unmatched junction nucleotides: 5.

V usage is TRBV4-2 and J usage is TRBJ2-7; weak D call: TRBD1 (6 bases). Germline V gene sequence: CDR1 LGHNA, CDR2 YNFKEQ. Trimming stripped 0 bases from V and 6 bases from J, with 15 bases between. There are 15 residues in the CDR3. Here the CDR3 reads CASSQDVARGREQYF. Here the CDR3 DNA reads TGTGCCAGCAGCCAAGATGTGGCCAGGGGACGCGAGCAGTACTTC.

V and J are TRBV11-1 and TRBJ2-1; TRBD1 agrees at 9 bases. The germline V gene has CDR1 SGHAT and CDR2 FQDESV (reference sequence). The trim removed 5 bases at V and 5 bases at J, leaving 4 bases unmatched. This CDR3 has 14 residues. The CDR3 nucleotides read TGTGCCAGCAGCCCGGACAGGGGCGACAATGAGCAGTTCTTC. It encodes CASSPDRGDNEQFF.